The next 24 T cell receptor beta chains were all read from a single sample in a study of shared clonotypes between healthy human individuals. Cells designated naive CD8 were CD45RO-negative and were positively selected for CCR7, with terminally differentiated effector memory CD45RA+ cells excluded. Sequencing used immunoSEQ multiplex PCR; TCRdb keeps in-frame clones, though not all of them. The profile shows hundreds of thousands of clones, 85% to 95% of them singletons. Sequencing was carried out using naive CD8+ T cells sorted from blood. Source of these receptors: a man aged 30-40 years in good health.

V usage is TRBV7-9 and J usage is TRBJ2-2; tentatively, D is TRBD2 (5 bases). Germline loops: CDR1 SEHNR, CDR2 FQNEAQ (reference sequence). CDR3 length equals 14 residues. Trimming removed 0 bases at V and 10 bases at J, with 12 bases between. This CDR3 is CASSLAKTRAELFF. The CDR3 DNA follows: TGTGCCAGCAGCTTAGCAAAAACGAGGGCGGAGCTGTTTTTT.

This chain links TRBV5-1 with TRBJ2-3; 9 nucleotides align to TRBD1. V lost 3 bases to trimming and J lost 3 bases; unmatched junction nucleotides: 8. The germline gives CDR1 SGHRS, CDR2 YFSETQ. This CDR3 has 16 residues. CDR3 region: CASSSGQGLYTDTQYF. In nucleotides, the CDR3 is TGCGCCAGCAGCTCGGGACAGGGTCTTTATACAGATACGCAGTATTTT.

The chain links TRBV7-9 to TRBJ1-2; no reliable D call. The V end was cut by 1 base, the J end by 6 bases, with 12 bases between. CDR1 and CDR2 (germline): SEHNR, FQNEAQ (reference sequence). This CDR3 region has 14 residues. CDR3 protein: CASSLVGVSDGYTF. The CDR3 coding sequence is TGTGCCAGCAGCTTAGTTGGGGTATCGGATGGCTACACCTTC.

The J gene is TRBJ2-7, the V gene TRBV19; TRBD2 aligns across 11 bases. This CDR3 comprises 14 residues. Germline V CDR1 and CDR2: LNHDA, SQIVND (reference sequence). Losses at the gene ends were 4 bases for V and 4 bases for J; bases not matched to a gene: 3. The CDR3 DNA is TGTGCCAGTAGTACAACTAGCGGGAGTTACGAGCAGTACTTC. This gives the protein CASSTTSGSYEQYF.

This clone came up a few times. The V and J genes are TRBV11-2 and TRBJ1-3; no firm D call. V gave up 5 bases and J gave up 0 bases, with 8 bases separating them. Germline loops: CDR1 SGHAT, CDR2 FQNNGV. The CDR3 has 14 residues. This chain's CDR3 is CASSPYNSGNTIYF. The DNA for the CDR3 is TGTGCCAGCAGCCCTTATAACTCTGGAAACACCATATATTTT. The complete variable domain, with remaining parts taken from reference TRBV11-2 and TRBJ1-3, reads EAGVAQSPRYKIIEKRQSVAFWCNPISGHATLYWYQQILGQGPKLLIQFQNNGVVDDSQLPKDRFSAERLKGVDSTLKIQPAKLEDSAVYLCASSPYNSGNTIYFGEGSWLTVV.

The V and J genes are TRBV7-9 and TRBJ2-5, with a tentative D call TRBD1 (5 bases). CDR1 is SEHNR, CDR2 FQNEAQ, per germline (reference sequence). V was trimmed by 2 bases and J by 5 bases, leaving 12 bases between them. The CDR3 sequence is 14 residues long. This chain's CDR3 is CASSLSLRGETQYF. DNA for the CDR3: TGTGCCAGCAGCTTAAGTCTTAGGGGTGAGACCCAGTACTTC.

About this clone: Other DNA sequences in this specimen translate into the identical CDR3. This rearrangement joins TRBV4-1 to TRBJ2-3; D perhaps matches TRBD2 (6 bases). CDR3 length: 13 amino acids. V lost 1 base and J lost 6, with 8 bases in between. Germline V gives CDR1 MGHRA, CDR2 YSYEKL. The DNA for the CDR3 is TGCGCCAGCAGCCAAGCCGGAGGGGATACGCAGTATTTT. Protein sequence: CASSQAGGDTQYF.

This chain connects TRBV9 to TRBJ2-3; D unresolved. Germline lookup yields CDR1 SGDLS and CDR2 YYNGEE. Trimming left V 10 bases short and J 4 bases short, with 7 bases between. The CDR3 runs 10 residues. The CDR3 spells CAFPADTQYF. The CDR3 region has the DNA TGTGCCTTCCCGGCAGATACGCAGTATTTT. Complete variable domain (other parts from reference TRBV9 and TRBJ2-3): DSGVTQTPKHLITATGQRVTLRCSPRSGDLSVYWYQQSLDQGLQFLIQYYNGEERAKGNILERFSAQQFPDLHSELNLSSLELGDSALYFCAFPADTQYFGPGTRLTVL.

The J gene is TRBJ1-1, the V gene TRBV5-1; no clear D. Germline CDR1 is SGHRS and CDR2 is YFSETQ. The CDR3 loop spans 11 amino acids. Between the trimmed V and J ends, which lost 3 bases and 6 bases, there was a span of 6 bases. As DNA, the CDR3 is TGCGCCAGCAGCTACTCATCTGAAGCTTTCTTT. Protein: CASSYSSEAFF.

J is TRBJ2-7 and V is TRBV7-9; 7 nucleotides align to TRBD1. Germline V gene sequence: CDR1 SEHNR, CDR2 FQNEAQ (reference sequence). V lost 4 bases, J lost 3 bases, and 9 bases stayed unmatched. This CDR3 comprises 15 residues. In nucleotides, the CDR3 is TGTGCCAGCAGCTCACGCGTTGGACAGGTCTACGAGCAGTACTTC. Translated: CASSSRVGQVYEQYF. Full variable domain (rest looked up from reference TRBV7-9 and TRBJ2-7): DTGVSQNPRHKITKRGQNVTFRCDPISEHNRLYWYRQTLGQGPEFLTYFQNEAQLEKSRLLSDRFSAERPKGSFSTLEIQRTEQGDSAMYLCASSSRVGQVYEQYFGPGTRLTVT.

CDR3 protein: CASSINYKIHRDIGGYTF. The CDR3 bases are TGTGCCAGTAGTATTAACTACAAAATTCACAGGGATATAGGCGGCTACACCTTC. V and J are TRBV19 and TRBJ1-2; possibly TRBD1 for D (6 bases). V shed 3 bases and J shed 8 bases, with 28 bases lying between them. This CDR3 has 18 residues. Germline values: CDR1 LNHDA, CDR2 SQIVND (reference sequence).

This chain connects TRBV27 to TRBJ1-5, with 7 bases aligning to TRBD1. V shed 3 bases and J 9 bases; nucleotides not matched to a gene: 5. This CDR3 spans 13 amino acids. In germline, CDR1 is MNHEY, CDR2 SMNVEV (reference sequence). The CDR3 nucleotides are TGTGCCAGCAGTTTGACAGGGACTCGGCCCCAGCATTTT. Amino acid sequence: CASSLTGTRPQHF.

The chain has TRBV4-2 and TRBJ2-2; no firm D call. Germline V gene lookup returns CDR1 LGHNA and CDR2 YNFKEQ. V shed 1 base and J shed 10 bases, with 7 bases lying between them. The CDR3 covers 12 residues. CDR3 bases: TGTGCCAGCAGCCAAGGTTGGACGGAGCTGTTTTTT. Its protein product is CASSQGWTELFF.

This chain uses TRBV6-1 with TRBJ1-3, with unresolved D. Germline CDR1 is MNHNS and CDR2 is SASEGT. V was pared by 4 bases and J by 0 bases, with 10 bases between. The CDR3 is made up of 15 amino acids. This CDR3 reads CASSAMGSSGNTIYF. CDR3 bases: TGTGCCAGCAGTGCTATGGGGAGCTCTGGAAACACCATATATTTT.

This chain uses TRBV10-3 with TRBJ2-5; no clear D. CDR1 is ENHRY and CDR2 is SYGVKD in the germline V gene. With 0 bases removed from V and 2 bases from J, the gap between germline ends came to 7 bases. The CDR3 loop spans 14 amino acids. This chain's CDR3 is CAISESGYQETQYF. As DNA, the CDR3 is TGTGCCATCAGTGAGTCGGGCTATCAAGAGACCCAGTACTTC.

The chain combines TRBV5-1 with TRBJ1-2; unclear D gene. The germline CDR1 and CDR2 sequences are SGHRS and YFSETQ. Between the trimmed V and J ends, which lost 0 bases and 1 base, there was a span of 13 bases. The CDR3 totals 16 residues. The CDR3 DNA sequence: TGCGCCAGCAGCTTGGGACCAGAGAAGTATAACTATGGCTACACCTTC. This codes for CASSLGPEKYNYGYTF. The variable domain in full, with the rest retrieved from reference TRBV5-1 and TRBJ1-2, is KAGVTQTPRYLIKTRGQQVTLSCSPISGHRSVSWYQQTPGQGLQFLFEYFSETQRNKGNFPGRFSGRQFSNSRSEMNVSTLELGDSALYLCASSLGPEKYNYGYTFGSGTRLTVV.

The chain couples TRBV7-9 to TRBJ2-1; 11 bases fit TRBD2. V gave up 5 bases and J gave up 7 bases; unmatched junction bases: 13. This CDR3 contains 17 residues. Germline assignment: CDR1 SEHNR and CDR2 FQNEAQ (reference sequence). DNA of the CDR3: TGTGCCAGCAGCCCGTCCACTAGCGGGAGATTTAGAAATGAGCAGTTCTTC. It is translated as CASSPSTSGRFRNEQFF.

V and J are TRBV25-1 and TRBJ2-3, with unresolved D. The CDR3 length is 12 residues. Germline V lookup: CDR1 MGHDK, CDR2 SYGVNS. V was shortened by 3 bases and J by 2 bases, with 3 bases between the two germline ends. The CDR3: CASSDYTDTQYF. The CDR3 DNA follows: TGTGCCAGCAGTGACTACACAGATACGCAGTATTTT.

The J gene is TRBJ2-5, the V gene TRBV10-3; D tentatively fits TRBD1 or TRBD2 (5 bases each). Germline CDR1 reads ENHRY; CDR2 reads SYGVKD. This CDR3 comprises 14 residues. Deletions cut 4 bases from V and 4 bases from J, with 13 bases between. Here the CDR3 reads CAISVEEGRETQYF. CDR3 sequence (DNA): TGTGCCATCAGTGTAGAAGAGGGGAGAGAGACCCAGTACTTC.

This clone was recorded once. The chain employs TRBV23-1 and TRBJ2-1, with unresolved D. TRBV23-1 falls under the ORF class, with uncertain function. Trimming shortened V by 2 bases and J by 12 bases, and 11 bases separated the two germline ends. The CDR3 is made up of 12 amino acids. The CDR3 DNA is TGCGCCAGCAGTCAACGGACCCTCGGGCAGTTCTTC. It is translated as CASSQRTLGQFF.

The chain carries TRBV7-2 and TRBJ2-7; a possible D gene is TRBD1 (6 bases). The V gene's germline CDR1 is SGHTA and CDR2 FQGNSA. V lost 4 bases, J lost 3 bases, and 16 bases lay in between. The CDR3 spans 15 residues. In DNA form, the CDR3 reads TGTGCCAGCAGCTGGGGACATTCAGGACTCTACGAGCAGTACTTC. It specifies CASSWGHSGLYEQYF.

The chain's CDR3 is CSVEGGRTNEQFF. In DNA, the CDR3 is TGCAGCGTTGAGGGTGGGAGAACCAATGAGCAGTTCTTC. This chain connects TRBV29-1 to TRBJ2-1; possibly TRBD2 for D (5 bases). Trimming removed 3 bases at V and 6 bases at J, with 12 bases between. CDR1 and CDR2 (germline): SQVTM, ANQGSEA. The CDR3 is 13 residues long.

V is TRBV7-3 and J is TRBJ2-1, with 12 positions matching TRBD2. The CDR3 sequence is 15 residues long. V shed 5 bases, J shed 3 bases, and the junction held 2 bases outside the gene matches. The germline gives CDR1 SGHTA, CDR2 FQGTGA. The CDR3 DNA follows: TGTGCCAGCAGCGTACTAGCGGGAGGCTACAATGAGCAGTTCTTC. Amino acids: CASSVLAGGYNEQFF.

This chain connects TRBV7-2 to TRBJ2-4; the D gene is possibly TRBD1 (6 bases). This CDR3 is built from 15 residues. Germline loops: CDR1 SGHTA, CDR2 FQGNSA. Between the trimmed V and J ends, which lost 5 bases and 7 bases, there was a span of 18 bases. CDR3 sequence reads: CASSNTAARGNIQYF. DNA for the CDR3: TGTGCCAGCAGCAACACGGCCGCAAGGGGGAACATTCAGTACTTC.